This is a list of T cell receptor beta chains from one sample in a study of blood T cell repertoires in COVID-19. The protocol was immunoSEQ multiplex PCR, while the TCRdb copy is restricted to in-frame clones and leaves out a portion. Among more than 300,000 clones, approximately 90% were seen once, and the ten largest hold more than 1%. The specimen sequenced was PBMCs or T cells enriched from blood (not recorded which). All receptors derive from a woman aged 18-29 years who had recovered from COVID-19. The CDR3 runs from the conserved cysteine through the conserved F or W. The D gene is left open where the match is weak.

cdr3_aa	v_call	j_call	d_call
CASSLDPSGGYTF	TRBV7-9	TRBJ1-2	NA
CTSSRTVTDTQYF	TRBV1	TRBJ2-3	NA
CASQGLSYNEQFF	TRBV12-3/TRBV12-4	TRBJ2-1	NA
CASSPEGFEGYTF	TRBV5-6	TRBJ1-2	NA
CASSDEVNQPQHF	TRBV2	TRBJ1-5	NA
CASSSAGRAGNTIYF	TRBV5-1	TRBJ1-3	NA
CASSLLQGRSGNTIYF	TRBV5-1	TRBJ1-3	NA
CASSPGMYQETQYF	TRBV2	TRBJ2-5	NA
CASSDGTSGPTDTQYF	TRBV9	TRBJ2-3	TRBD2
CASSPPRTGVDGYTF	TRBV18	TRBJ1-2	TRBD1
CASSPDGEDTEAFF	TRBV5-1	TRBJ1-1	NA
CASTPLEGGFVHYGYTF	TRBV10-1	TRBJ1-2	TRBD1
CASSQDPASGLSYNEQFF	TRBV4-1	TRBJ2-1	NA
CASSDAEGRYQPQHF	TRBV6-4	TRBJ1-5	NA
CASSPSGGRNTEAFF	TRBV18	TRBJ1-1	NA